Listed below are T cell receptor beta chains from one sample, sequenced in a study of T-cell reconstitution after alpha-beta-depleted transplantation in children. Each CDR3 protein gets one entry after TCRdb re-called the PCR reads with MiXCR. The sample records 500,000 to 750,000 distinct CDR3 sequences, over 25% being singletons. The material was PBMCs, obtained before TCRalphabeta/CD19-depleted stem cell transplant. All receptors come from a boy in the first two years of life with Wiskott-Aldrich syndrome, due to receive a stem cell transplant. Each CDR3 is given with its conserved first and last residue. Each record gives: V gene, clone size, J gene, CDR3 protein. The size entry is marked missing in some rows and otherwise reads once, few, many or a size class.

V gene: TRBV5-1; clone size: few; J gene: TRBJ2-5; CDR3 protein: CASSKQETQYF
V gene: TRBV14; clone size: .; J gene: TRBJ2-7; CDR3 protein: CASSETGTSLYEQYF
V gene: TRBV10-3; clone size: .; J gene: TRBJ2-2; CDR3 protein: CAISSTGELFF
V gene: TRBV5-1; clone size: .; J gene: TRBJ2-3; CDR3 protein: CASSLEAGARDTQYF
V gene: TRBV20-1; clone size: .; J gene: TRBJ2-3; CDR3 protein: CSARVRSSTDTQYF
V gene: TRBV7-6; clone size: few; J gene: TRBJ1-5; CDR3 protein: CASSLGEGPQHF
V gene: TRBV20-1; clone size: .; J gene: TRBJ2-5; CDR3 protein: CSAPGVVMATGAETQYF
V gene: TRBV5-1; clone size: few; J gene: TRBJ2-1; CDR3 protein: CASSLTGLINNEQFF
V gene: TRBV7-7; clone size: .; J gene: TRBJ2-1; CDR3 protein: CASSLEGLAGANEQFF
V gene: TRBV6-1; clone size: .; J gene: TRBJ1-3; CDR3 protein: CASSGRTGPGNTIYF
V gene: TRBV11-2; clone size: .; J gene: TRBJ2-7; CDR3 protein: CASSLDLDRVGEQYF
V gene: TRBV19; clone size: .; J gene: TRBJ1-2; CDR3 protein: CARITKTRTVCSFDGYTF
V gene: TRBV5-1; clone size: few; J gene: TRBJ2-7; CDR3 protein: CASSFPRLAGGNSYEQYF
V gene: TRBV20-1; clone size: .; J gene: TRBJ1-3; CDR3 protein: CSARDSGAGNTIYF
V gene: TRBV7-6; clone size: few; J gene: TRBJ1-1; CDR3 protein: CASSQRYRGHTEAFF
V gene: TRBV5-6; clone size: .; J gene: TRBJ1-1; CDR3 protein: CASSLDGRGRPNTEAFF
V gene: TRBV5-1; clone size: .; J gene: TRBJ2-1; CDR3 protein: CASSSRTSGSRSYNEQFF